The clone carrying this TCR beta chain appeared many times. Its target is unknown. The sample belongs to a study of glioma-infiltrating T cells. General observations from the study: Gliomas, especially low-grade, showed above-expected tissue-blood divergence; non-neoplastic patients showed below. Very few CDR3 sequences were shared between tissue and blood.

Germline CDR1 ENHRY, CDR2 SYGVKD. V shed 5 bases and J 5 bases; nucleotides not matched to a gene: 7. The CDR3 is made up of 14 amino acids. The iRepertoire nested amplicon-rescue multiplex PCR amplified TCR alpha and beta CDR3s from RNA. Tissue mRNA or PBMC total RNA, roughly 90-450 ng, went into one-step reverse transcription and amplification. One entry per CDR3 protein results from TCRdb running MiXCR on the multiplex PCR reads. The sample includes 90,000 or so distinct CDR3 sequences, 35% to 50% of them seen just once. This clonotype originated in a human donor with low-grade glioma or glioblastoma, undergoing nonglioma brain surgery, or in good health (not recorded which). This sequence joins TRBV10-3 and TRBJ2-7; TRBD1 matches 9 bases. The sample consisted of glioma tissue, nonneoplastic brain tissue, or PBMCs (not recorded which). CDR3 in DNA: TGTGCCATCAGTTCGAGGACAGGGGTGGACGAGCAGTACTTC. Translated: CAISSRTGVDEQYF.